This TCR beta chain was sequenced for a study of siplizumab effects on memory and regulatory T cells (dated by TCRdb to about 2019). Describing the broader study: The study looked at the effect of siplizumab, an anti-CD2 antibody, on alloreactive T-cell subsets in allogeneic mixed lymphocyte reactions made from human PBMCs. The paper's findings and limits, for the study overall: Whether proliferating Tregs from siplizumab cultures actually had suppressive function was not functionally confirmed. The cumulative frequency of alloreactive sequences that could be traced back to unstimulated CD4+ memory T cells was significantly reduced by siplizumab. For roughly 75-96% of proliferating CD4+ or CD8+ clones, no naive or memory phenotype could be assigned. Of the alloreactive CD4+ clones that could be mapped, the Treg-derived share averaged about 67% with siplizumab compared with about 25% in control reactions. Sequences below about 10^-5 frequency were poorly captured, so only a minor fraction of alloreactive clones could be mapped to unstimulated subsets. Unstimulated naive T cells appeared to be more diverse than memory T cells, and naive cells seemed to make a substantial contribution to the alloresponse.

Sorted unstimulated T cells and proliferating T cells recovered from mixed lymphocyte reactions underwent TCRbeta CDR3 sequencing. Fresh whole blood from more than 9 HLA-typed healthy donors served as the source for isolating PBMCs. The library was prepared using the immunoSEQ multiplex PCR assay. Each sample had 85,000 to 100,000 TCR templates assayed by the deep sequencing platform. Genomic DNA extracted from sorted T cells was used for TCRbeta CDR3 sequencing. The published analysis was carried out like this. The R programming language was used for clonal analysis of the TCRbeta CDR3 data. Alloreactive CD4+ and CD8+ clones were identified by comparing unstimulated samples to CFSE-low samples taken after the reaction. Regulatory or non-regulatory origin was assigned to alloreactive CD4+ clones by matching of sequences to sorted unstimulated Treg and non-Treg repertoires. This immuneACCESS table, as held by TCRdb, lists in-frame sequences with V and J called but not all clones. Of the missing ones, under half trace to an unresolved V gene in checked studies; the others have no known cause. That table furnishes V, J and clone size, whereas the DNA furnished D and trimming. Present in this sample are 70,000 to 100,000 clones, over 85% of which were seen just once. Approximately 5.9% of the sample is taken by the ten largest.

Its CDR3 holds 14 amino acids, cysteine through phenylalanine. The entry retains the CDR3 DNA only, 42 bases that are in frame from base 1. Deletion took 4 bases off V and 2 bases off J, with a span of 9 bases between the germline ends. CDR1 is given as MNHEY and CDR2 as SMNVEV, both from the germline V gene (reference sequence). Points on this clone: Its antigen has not been determined. No per-base quality is available; no much larger clone lies one base away.

The sequence was obtained from a human donor in good health. The sample comprised CD8+ T cells sorted from blood. The chain couples TRBV27 to TRBJ1-5, with no reliable assignment of the D segment. The sequenced DNA is TGTGCCAGCAGTTCCCCAGGAGGCAATCAGCCCCAGCATTTT. This is translated as CASSSPGGNQPQHF.